The present TCR beta chain was sequenced within a study of blood T cell repertoires in COVID-19 (TCRdb year 2020). Study-level background: Samples covering the acute and convalescent phases of COVID-19 were provided by collaborators in the United States, Italy and Spain. The prospective study material was composed of cDNA or gDNA derived from T cells, B-cell-depleted T cells, or PBMCs. Subjects who had been exposed to COVID-19, were actively infected with it, or had recovered from it provided the deeply sampled blood TCRbeta repertoires that made up the dataset. The repertoires were released in a freely available public database intended as a resource for research on the immune response to SARS-CoV-2. Samples were obtained from the ongoing ImmuneRACE study (first 160 participants) and from about 1,300 subjects provided by 6 global collaborators. Sample metadata almost always included a de-identified subject ID, COVID-19 status, age in years and sex. Where HLA class I and class II types were available, the types were taken from metadata supplied by the sample provider, not from assay-based typing.

What the work shows at the level of the full study, not this receptor alone: The amount of clinical and demographic metadata varied by source and participant and was provided uncurated.

The immunoSEQ Assay, a bias-controlled multiplex PCR, was used to amplify TCRbeta CDR3 regions from genomic DNA. The study's own analysis went as follows. The number of nucleated cells in each sample was estimated by amplification of reference gene primers within the assay. To quantify the absolute abundance of each unique TCRbeta CDR3 rearrangement, sequence reads were collapsed and filtered. For each sample, productive Simpson clonality was calculated as the square root of Simpson's diversity index over productive rearrangements. TCRdb took this table from immuneACCESS and kept in-frame rearrangements with V and J called. Such tables lack part of the clones; where checked against another copy, unresolved V genes explain under half of the gap, and the rest is unexplained. Clone size and V and J calls were adopted from that table, with D and trimming inferred from the DNA. This sample comprises more than 95,000 clones, approximately 88% of them detected only once. Clones ranked in the top ten supply around 3.8% of the sample.

CDR1 and CDR2, looked up from the germline V gene, are LGHNA and YNFKEQ. CDR3 length: 18 amino acids, cysteine to phenylalanine. Left in the record is the CDR3 DNA by itself, 54 bases read in frame from the first base. The V end loses 0 bases and the J end loses 6 bases, and a stretch of 21 bases separates them. This clone was seen only a few times. Its antigen is currently not known. Qualities for individual bases were not recorded, and no much larger clone is one base off. Collaborating institutions collected whole blood in K2EDTA tubes following their own protocols. For TCRbeta analysis, collaborators shipped samples in one of three forms: frozen whole blood, isolated PBMCs, or DNA extracted from either of those sample types.

The receptor was derived from a woman in her sixties with acute or convalescent COVID-19. In this chain, TRBV4-2 is recombined with TRBJ1-5; TRBD1 is possibly the D segment (5 matching bases). Sequencing was done on a sample of peripheral blood. The CDR3 reads as follows: CASSQDSGWEVAAQPQHF. The DNA reads TGTGCCAGCAGCCAAGATTCAGGGTGGGAAGTCGCGGCTCAGCCCCAGCATTTT.